A selection of T cell receptor beta chains follows, all from one sample in a study of T cell responses to AZD1222 COVID-19 vaccine. Data came from immunoSEQ multiplex PCR; TCRdb stores just in-frame clones and leaves some out. The sample records some 60,000 clones, 65% to 90% being singletons. The input for sequencing was peripheral blood, taken 28 days after the second AZD1222 dose. These receptors were collected from an adult who received the AZD1222 COVID-19 vaccine. Each CDR3 is given with its conserved first and last residue. A D gene is named only where the DNA matches it firmly. The listing skips clone size in some rows; elsewhere it reads once, few, many or a size class.

v_gene: TRBV9; j_gene: TRBJ2-5; abundance: -; d_gene: -; CDR3nt: TGTGCCAGCAGCCCCAACCAGGAGACCCAGTACTTC; CDR3aa: CASSPNQETQYF
v_gene: TRBV7-2; j_gene: TRBJ1-5; abundance: -; d_gene: -; CDR3nt: TGTGCCAGCAGCTTATCTCCGGGGGCCCAGCCCCAGCATTTT; CDR3aa: CASSLSPGAQPQHF
v_gene: TRBV10-3; j_gene: TRBJ1-4; abundance: once; d_gene: -; CDR3nt: TGTGCCATCAGTGTAGATGGGGCAGCTAATGAAAAACTGTTTTTT; CDR3aa: CAISVDGAANEKLFF
v_gene: TRBV11-2; j_gene: TRBJ2-7; abundance: -; d_gene: -; CDR3nt: TGTGCCAGCAGCTTAGTCGCTTCCTACGAGCAGTACTTC; CDR3aa: CASSLVASYEQYF
v_gene: TRBV30; j_gene: TRBJ1-6; abundance: -; d_gene: -; CDR3nt: TGTGCCTGGAGTGCCGCCGAAAATTCACCCCTCCACTTT; CDR3aa: CAWSAAENSPLHF
v_gene: TRBV27; j_gene: TRBJ1-2; abundance: -; d_gene: -; CDR3nt: TGTGCCAGCAGTTTGGTAGCGTCGGGGGATGGCTACACCTTC; CDR3aa: CASSLVASGDGYTF
v_gene: TRBV11-3; j_gene: TRBJ2-4; abundance: few; d_gene: -; CDR3nt: TGTGCCAGCAGCTTAGCCCCTCTAGCCAAAAACATTCAGTACTTC; CDR3aa: CASSLAPLAKNIQYF
v_gene: TRBV7-8; j_gene: TRBJ1-2; abundance: -; d_gene: TRBD1; CDR3nt: TGTGCCAGCAGCTTATTCGTAGACAGGGACCTTAGAGGCTACACCTTC; CDR3aa: CASSLFVDRDLRGYTF
v_gene: TRBV4-3; j_gene: TRBJ2-1; abundance: -; d_gene: -; CDR3nt: TGCGCCAGCAGCCAAGAGACGGGGTATGAGCAGTTCTTC; CDR3aa: CASSQETGYEQFF
v_gene: TRBV28; j_gene: TRBJ2-7; abundance: -; d_gene: TRBD1; CDR3nt: TGTGCCAGCAGTTCGATCGGGACAGAATATTACGAGCAGTACTTC; CDR3aa: CASSSIGTEYYEQYF
v_gene: TRBV7-2; j_gene: TRBJ2-3; abundance: -; d_gene: TRBD2; CDR3nt: TGTGCCAGCCGAACTAGCGAGCTTTACACAGATACGCAGTATTTT; CDR3aa: CASRTSELYTDTQYF
v_gene: TRBV5-5; j_gene: TRBJ2-7; abundance: few; d_gene: TRBD1; CDR3nt: TGTGCCAGCAGCAGGTGGGGACAGGCCTACGAGCAGTACTTC; CDR3aa: CASSRWGQAYEQYF
v_gene: TRBV14; j_gene: TRBJ2-7; abundance: -; d_gene: TRBD1; CDR3nt: TGTGCCAGCAGCCAGGACAGGGTCCAGCAGTACTTC; CDR3aa: CASSQDRVQQYF
v_gene: TRBV25-1; j_gene: TRBJ1-6; abundance: -; d_gene: -; CDR3nt: TGTGCCAGCAGTGATCCCCGGGGAGGGAATTCACCCCTCCACTTT; CDR3aa: CASSDPRGGNSPLHF
v_gene: TRBV30; j_gene: TRBJ2-7; abundance: -; d_gene: -; CDR3nt: TGTGCCTGGAGTACGGATTACGAGCAGTACTTC; CDR3aa: CAWSTDYEQYF
v_gene: TRBV10-3; j_gene: TRBJ2-1; abundance: -; d_gene: -; CDR3nt: TGTGCCATCAGACTGGACTCACGAAGCTCCTACAATGAGCAGTTCTTC; CDR3aa: CAIRLDSRSSYNEQFF
v_gene: TRBV18; j_gene: TRBJ2-7; abundance: -; d_gene: TRBD1; CDR3nt: TGTGCCAGCTCACCACGTACAGGGGGCGACGAGCAGTACTTC; CDR3aa: CASSPRTGGDEQYF
v_gene: TRBV7-3; j_gene: TRBJ2-1; abundance: few; d_gene: TRBD2; CDR3nt: TGTGCCAGCAGCCCAGCGGGAGGGTCCGAGCAGTTCTTC; CDR3aa: CASSPAGGSEQFF
v_gene: TRBV19; j_gene: TRBJ1-5; abundance: -; d_gene: TRBD1; CDR3nt: TGTGCCAGTGTCCTACAGGGGAGAGGCAATCAGCCCCAGCATTTT; CDR3aa: CASVLQGRGNQPQHF
v_gene: TRBV2; j_gene: TRBJ1-5; abundance: few; d_gene: -; CDR3nt: TGTGCCCTTACCGGCGGCCGGGGACAGCCCCAGCATTTT; CDR3aa: CALTGGRGQPQHF
v_gene: TRBV6-6; j_gene: TRBJ2-7; abundance: -; d_gene: -; CDR3nt: TGTGCCAGCAGAGCGACAGCCAGCTCCTACGAGCAGTACTTC; CDR3aa: CASRATASSYEQYF
v_gene: TRBV28; j_gene: TRBJ1-4; abundance: -; d_gene: TRBD1; CDR3nt: TGTGCCAGCAGTCTACAGGGGGCTAATGGCGAAAAACTGTTTTTT; CDR3aa: CASSLQGANGEKLFF
v_gene: TRBV19; j_gene: TRBJ1-3; abundance: -; d_gene: -; CDR3nt: TGTGCCAGTACTTGGAGCTCTGGAAACACCATATATTTT; CDR3aa: CASTWSSGNTIYF
v_gene: TRBV4-1; j_gene: TRBJ2-1; abundance: -; d_gene: TRBD1; CDR3nt: TGCGCCAGCAGCAGGGTGGGACAGAGCTACAATGAGCAGTTCTTC; CDR3aa: CASSRVGQSYNEQFF
v_gene: TRBV3-1/TRBV3-2; j_gene: TRBJ1-5; abundance: -; d_gene: -; CDR3nt: TGTGCCAGCAGTTCCGGTGACAGTTTCAGTCAGCCCCAGCATTTT; CDR3aa: CASSSGDSFSQPQHF
v_gene: TRBV11-3; j_gene: TRBJ2-5; abundance: -; d_gene: -; CDR3nt: TGTGCCAGCAGCTTAGGCAGCCAAGAGACCCAGTACTTC; CDR3aa: CASSLGSQETQYF
v_gene: TRBV18; j_gene: TRBJ1-5; abundance: -; d_gene: -; CDR3nt: TGTGCCAGCTCACCACAACAGGGAACCAATCAGCCCCAGCATTTT; CDR3aa: CASSPQQGTNQPQHF
v_gene: TRBV28; j_gene: TRBJ1-2; abundance: -; d_gene: TRBD1; CDR3nt: TGTGCCAGCAGTTTACAGGGGGGCTTTGGCTACACCTTC; CDR3aa: CASSLQGGFGYTF
v_gene: TRBV6-5; j_gene: TRBJ1-5; abundance: few; d_gene: TRBD1; CDR3nt: TGTGCCAGCAGCCTACAGGGGGGCAATCAGCCCCAGCATTTT; CDR3aa: CASSLQGGNQPQHF
v_gene: TRBV18; j_gene: TRBJ1-1; abundance: -; d_gene: -; CDR3nt: TGTGCCAGCTCACCTGCCGGGAGTAGCACTGAAGCTTTCTTT; CDR3aa: CASSPAGSSTEAFF
v_gene: TRBV2; j_gene: TRBJ2-7; abundance: few; d_gene: -; CDR3nt: TGTGCCAGCAGTGCTAACCTCTGGGGGGACGAGCAGTACTTC; CDR3aa: CASSANLWGDEQYF
v_gene: TRBV19; j_gene: TRBJ2-6; abundance: -; d_gene: TRBD1; CDR3nt: TGTGCCAGTAGTTTGGGACAGGGTAAATCAGCCAACGTCCTGACTTTC; CDR3aa: CASSLGQGKSANVLTF
v_gene: TRBV6-1; j_gene: TRBJ2-2; abundance: once; d_gene: -; CDR3nt: TGTGCCAGCAGTGAAGAAGTAGGGGCTTTCGGGGAGCTGTTTTTT; CDR3aa: CASSEEVGAFGELFF
v_gene: TRBV11-2; j_gene: TRBJ2-1; abundance: -; d_gene: -; CDR3nt: TGTGCCAGCAGCTTAGGGACTCTCTCCAATGAGCAGTTCTTC; CDR3aa: CASSLGTLSNEQFF
v_gene: TRBV6-5; j_gene: TRBJ2-7; abundance: few; d_gene: TRBD1; CDR3nt: TGTGCCAGCAGTTTGACAGGGCCTCAATGGGAGCAGTACTTC; CDR3aa: CASSLTGPQWEQYF
v_gene: TRBV6-1; j_gene: TRBJ1-3; abundance: -; d_gene: -; CDR3nt: TGTGCCAGCAGTGAGGAGGACACCATATATTTT; CDR3aa: CASSEEDTIYF
v_gene: TRBV6-6; j_gene: TRBJ1-5; abundance: -; d_gene: -; CDR3nt: TGTGCCAGCAGCGCCAATCAGCCCCAGCATTTT; CDR3aa: CASSANQPQHF
v_gene: TRBV4-1; j_gene: TRBJ2-6; abundance: -; d_gene: -; CDR3nt: TGCGCCAGCAGCCAAGTCCAGACTGGGGCCAACGTCCTGACTTTC; CDR3aa: CASSQVQTGANVLTF
v_gene: TRBV28; j_gene: TRBJ2-2; abundance: -; d_gene: -; CDR3nt: TGTGCCAGCACCCGCCGAGGGCGGAACACCGGGGAGCTGTTTTTT; CDR3aa: CASTRRGRNTGELFF
v_gene: TRBV2; j_gene: TRBJ2-3; abundance: -; d_gene: TRBD2; CDR3nt: TGTGCCAGCCAGCGGGAGGCGACTGTATATACGCAGTATTTT; CDR3aa: CASQREATVYTQYF
v_gene: TRBV7-9; j_gene: TRBJ2-7; abundance: -; d_gene: -; CDR3nt: TGTGCCAGCAGCTTAGGAAAAGGCTCCTCCGAGGGGTACGAGCAGTACTTC; CDR3aa: CASSLGKGSSEGYEQYF
v_gene: TRBV2; j_gene: TRBJ2-1; abundance: -; d_gene: -; CDR3nt: TGTGCCAGCAGCCTCTCCGGGTGGGGGGCCAAAATGGACTCCTACAATGAGCAGTTCTTC; CDR3aa: CASSLSGWGAKMDSYNEQFF
v_gene: TRBV7-8; j_gene: TRBJ1-1; abundance: -; d_gene: TRBD1; CDR3nt: TGTGCCAGCAGCTTACGGGACAGATTTATGAACACTGAAGCTTTCTTT; CDR3aa: CASSLRDRFMNTEAFF
v_gene: TRBV5-5; j_gene: TRBJ2-2; abundance: few; d_gene: -; CDR3nt: TGTGCCAGCAGTTTTAGGCAGGGTTCCCTCACCGGGGAGCTGTTTTTT; CDR3aa: CASSFRQGSLTGELFF
v_gene: TRBV12-3/TRBV12-4; j_gene: TRBJ2-2; abundance: few; d_gene: -; CDR3nt: TGTGCCAGCAGGGTCGGGCTTTCCGGGGAGCTGTTTTTT; CDR3aa: CASRVGLSGELFF
v_gene: TRBV3-1/TRBV3-2; j_gene: TRBJ1-5; abundance: once; d_gene: TRBD1; CDR3nt: TGTGCCAGCAGCCTTGGGACAGGGGATCAGCCCCAGCATTTT; CDR3aa: CASSLGTGDQPQHF
v_gene: TRBV5-1; j_gene: TRBJ1-4; abundance: -; d_gene: -; CDR3nt: TGCGCCAGCAGCCCGGGGAGCTCTACTAATGAAAAACTGTTTTTT; CDR3aa: CASSPGSSTNEKLFF
v_gene: TRBV6-1; j_gene: TRBJ1-5; abundance: -; d_gene: -; CDR3nt: TGTGCCAGCAGTGGCCGGGACACGATCAATCAGCCCCAGCATTTT; CDR3aa: CASSGRDTINQPQHF
v_gene: TRBV5-1; j_gene: TRBJ2-5; abundance: -; d_gene: -; CDR3nt: TGCGCCAGCAGCCCGGTTCCCTCGCGCCAAGAGACCCAGTACTTC; CDR3aa: CASSPVPSRQETQYF
v_gene: TRBV6-5; j_gene: TRBJ2-7; abundance: few; d_gene: -; CDR3nt: TGTGCCAGCAGTTACGCAGCGTCAGGGGAGTACGAGCAGTACTTC; CDR3aa: CASSYAASGEYEQYF
v_gene: TRBV28; j_gene: TRBJ1-4; abundance: -; d_gene: -; CDR3nt: TGTGCCAGCGTTGGGGCGAGGGTAGGGAACTTTAATGAAAAACTGTTTTTT; CDR3aa: CASVGARVGNFNEKLFF
v_gene: TRBV5-1; j_gene: TRBJ2-5; abundance: -; d_gene: TRBD2; CDR3nt: TGCGCCAGCAGCTCCCGACTAGCGGGAGGTGAGACCCAGTACTTC; CDR3aa: CASSSRLAGGETQYF
v_gene: TRBV20-1; j_gene: TRBJ2-7; abundance: -; d_gene: TRBD1; CDR3nt: TGCAGTGCCAGTCTGCCGGGACAGGGGTTCTACGAGCAGTACTTC; CDR3aa: CSASLPGQGFYEQYF
v_gene: TRBV11-2; j_gene: TRBJ1-2; abundance: -; d_gene: TRBD1; CDR3nt: TGTGCCAGCAGCTCGATAAAGACGAGACAGGGGGAAGAGGGCTACACCTTC; CDR3aa: CASSSIKTRQGEEGYTF
v_gene: TRBV15; j_gene: TRBJ1-1; abundance: -; d_gene: TRBD1; CDR3nt: TGTGCCACCAGCAGAGATTATGGGACAGGGCGGACTGAAGCTTTCTTT; CDR3aa: CATSRDYGTGRTEAFF
v_gene: TRBV10-3; j_gene: TRBJ2-2; abundance: -; d_gene: TRBD1; CDR3nt: TGTGCCGCGGGGACAGGGGGCGCGGAAGGCACCGGGGAGCTGTTTTTT; CDR3aa: CAAGTGGAEGTGELFF
v_gene: TRBV12-5; j_gene: TRBJ2-5; abundance: -; d_gene: TRBD1; CDR3nt: TGTGCTAGTGCCAAGACAGGGGGTTACGGAGAGACCCAGTACTTC; CDR3aa: CASAKTGGYGETQYF
v_gene: TRBV28; j_gene: TRBJ1-6; abundance: -; d_gene: TRBD1; CDR3nt: TGTGCCAGCAGTTCACCGGACAGGGTCAATTCACCCCTCCACTTT; CDR3aa: CASSSPDRVNSPLHF